The 25 T cell receptor beta chains in this list originate from one sample, sequenced in a study of cytomegalovirus exposure and HLA in healthy donors. The PCR ran on 60 Vbeta and 13 Jbeta primers. Using immunoSEQ multiplex PCR, the repertoire was profiled, and TCRdb retains in-frame clones only, with some absent. The sample contains 82,000 or so clones, about 9.5% of which appear only once. The sequencing input was PBMCs. The origin of the receptors is a man aged 55 to 70 in good health and CMV-seropositive.

There are a few counts of this clone. V usage is TRBV7-2 and J usage is TRBJ1-1, with a weak D call TRBD1 (6 bases). This CDR3 comprises 14 residues. Per germline, CDR1 SGHTA and CDR2 FQGNSA. Trimming removed 5 bases from V and 1 base from J, with 11 bases in between. The CDR3 here is CASSLTGPNTEAFF. Here the CDR3 DNA reads TGTGCCAGCAGCCTTACAGGGCCGAACACTGAAGCTTTCTTT.

This clone was picked up a small number of times. The V and J genes are TRBV30 and TRBJ1-1; 9 positions match TRBD1. V was pared by 2 bases and J by 0 bases, with 13 bases of the junction left unmatched. This CDR3 has 18 residues. Looked up from germline, CDR1 is GTSNPN and CDR2 is SVGIG (reference sequence). CDR3 in amino acids: CAWSRPTGGAGMNTEAFF. The CDR3 coding sequence is TGTGCCTGGAGTCGTCCCACAGGGGGCGCCGGGATGAACACTGAAGCTTTCTTT.

This clone has a handful of counts. This rearrangement joins TRBV7-2 to TRBJ1-1; 8 nucleotides agree with TRBD1. The CDR3 consists of 16 residues. Germline V gene lookup returns CDR1 SGHTA and CDR2 FQGNSA. Unmatched junction bases numbered 10, after V lost 1 base and J lost 6 bases. In nucleotides, the CDR3 is TGTGCCAGCAGCTTAGAGGCGGCAGGGGGCGGTTCTGAAGCTTTCTTT. It codes for CASSLEAAGGGSEAFF.

The genes are TRBV6-1 and TRBJ1-1; 7 nucleotides align to TRBD1. Germline assignment: CDR1 MNHNS and CDR2 SASEGT. J gave up 1 base and V 2 bases, and 7 bases lay outside the gene matches. The CDR3 has 16 residues. CDR3 DNA: TGTGCCAGCAGTGAACCGACAGGGCGGGGGAACACTGAAGCTTTCTTT. It specifies CASSEPTGRGNTEAFF.

The chain combines TRBV5-1 with TRBJ1-1; 11 positions agree with TRBD1. Germline V gene sequence: CDR1 SGHRS, CDR2 YFSETQ. V lost 4 bases and J lost 5; bases outside the gene matches: 4. This CDR3 is 14 amino acids long. This chain's CDR3 is CASSAGQGETEAFF. CDR3 in DNA: TGCGCCAGCAGCGCGGGACAGGGGGAGACTGAAGCTTTCTTT.

A few counts support this clone. The chain is built from TRBV5-4 and TRBJ1-2; 7 nucleotides match TRBD1. The CDR3 loop spans 15 amino acids. V shed 4 bases, J shed 3 bases, and the junction held 9 bases outside the gene matches. Germline CDR1 and CDR2: SGHNT and YYREEE (reference sequence). For the CDR3, the DNA is TGTGCCAGCAGCACTTGGACAACAGGGGACTATGGCTACACCTTC. Translated: CASSTWTTGDYGYTF.

In this sample, this clone turned up a few times. The chain links TRBV28 to TRBJ2-7, with TRBD2 identical over 8 bases. This CDR3 is built from 14 residues. CDR1 and CDR2 (germline): MDHEN, SYDVKM. V lost 6 bases to trimming and J lost 6 bases; unmatched junction nucleotides: 10. The CDR3 region has the DNA TGTGCCAGCAGACTCGGGACCGGGAGGGCCGAGCAGTACTTC. Residues: CASRLGTGRAEQYF. The whole variable domain, filled in from reference TRBV28 and TRBJ2-7, reads DVKVTQSSRYLVKRTGEKVFLECVQDMDHENMFWYRQDPGLGLRLIYFSYDVKMKEKGDIPEGYSVSREKKERFSLILESASTNQTSMYLCASRLGTGRAEQYFGPGTRLTVT.

The V and J genes are TRBV5-1 and TRBJ2-7, with 10 bases identical to TRBD1. The J segment lost 5 bases and the V segment lost 4 bases, leaving 9 bases of the junction unmatched. Germline-derived CDR1 and CDR2 are SGHRS and YFSETQ. This CDR3 is built from 15 residues. The CDR3 nucleotides read TGCGCCAGCAGCCCCTCCGGGACAGGGGTCAACGAGCAGTACGTC. Residues: CASSPSGTGVNEQYV.

With respect to this clone: The CDR3 does not end in the conserved phenylalanine or tryptophan, so this is likely a read error. The genes are TRBV30 and TRBJ2-3; 7 nucleotides agree with TRBD2. The CDR3 sequence is 14 residues long. CDR1 GTSNPN and CDR2 SVGIG come from the germline V gene (reference sequence). The trim removed 2 bases at V and 2 bases at J, leaving 4 bases unmatched. As DNA, the CDR3 is TGTGCCTGGAGTAAAGCGGGAAACACAGATACGCAGTATGTT. It specifies CAWSKAGNTDTQYV.

This clone was seen a handful of times. The chain carries TRBV9 and TRBJ1-6; tentative D call: TRBD1 (5 bases). CDR1 SGDLS and CDR2 YYNGEE come from the germline V gene. V was shortened by 3 bases and J by 0 bases, with 7 bases between the two germline ends. There are 15 residues in the CDR3. As DNA, the CDR3 is TGTGCCAGCAGCGCGGACAACTCCTATAATTCACCCCTCCACTTT. Its protein is CASSADNSYNSPLHF.

The rearrangement joins TRBV7-9 to TRBJ2-1; D not resolved. The length of the CDR3 is 14 residues. V was shortened by 0 bases and J by 7 bases, with 10 bases between the two germline ends. Germline lookup yields CDR1 SEHNR and CDR2 FQNEAQ (reference sequence). The DNA of the CDR3 is TGTGCCAGCAGCTTAGCGCCCAACAGAAATGAGCAGTTCTTC. Encoded protein: CASSLAPNRNEQFF.

This clone has a handful of counts. V gene TRBV18 combines with J gene TRBJ1-3; D not certain. Germline loops: CDR1 KGHSH, CDR2 LQKENI. Between the trimmed V and J ends, which lost 4 bases and 2 bases, there was a span of 12 bases. This CDR3 has 15 amino acids. This CDR3 reads CASSRRTEAGNTIYF. The CDR3, as DNA: TGTGCCAGCTCACGACGGACGGAGGCTGGAAACACCATATATTTT.

The chain carries TRBV5-4 and TRBJ2-1; D is perhaps TRBD1 (5 bases). The CDR3 runs to 16 residues. Trimming removed 0 bases from V and 7 bases from J, with 17 bases in between. Germline V gene sequence: CDR1 SGHNT, CDR2 YYREEE (reference sequence). The CDR3 DNA reads TGTGCCAGCAGCTTGGCTCCTGCTATGACAGTTAATGAGCAGTTCTTC. Residues: CASSLAPAMTVNEQFF. Full variable domain (outside the CDR3, taken from reference TRBV5-4 and TRBJ2-1): ETGVTQSPTHLIKTRGQQVTLRCSSQSGHNTVSWYQQALGQGPQFIFQYYREEENGRGNFPPRFSGLQFPNYSSELNVNALELDDSALYLCASSLAPAMTVNEQFFGPGTRLTVL.

V usage is TRBV7-8 and J usage is TRBJ1-1; 7 nucleotides match TRBD1. The CDR3 is 13 residues long. CDR1 and CDR2 (germline): SGHVS, FQNEAQ. J gave up 4 bases and V 1 base, and 0 bases lay outside the gene matches. The CDR3 protein is CASSLDRGTEAFF. CDR3 nucleotides: TGTGCCAGCAGCTTAGACAGGGGCACTGAAGCTTTCTTT.

This clone has more than one count but fewer than ten. This chain links TRBV7-3 with TRBJ2-2, with a weak D call TRBD2 (5 bases). Trimming shortened V by 5 bases and J by 1 base, and 14 bases separated the two germline ends. CDR1 is SGHTA and CDR2 is FQGTGA in the germline V gene. The CDR3 sequence is 16 residues long. The CDR3 spells CASSHPSGLNTGELFF. The CDR3 DNA follows: TGTGCCAGCAGCCATCCTTCGGGATTGAACACCGGGGAGCTGTTTTTT.

The table lists this clone with a few counts. The chain is built from TRBV6-5 and TRBJ1-2; D is ambiguous. This CDR3 spans 13 amino acids. CDR1 is MNHEY, CDR2 SVGAGI, per germline. V lost 4 bases to trimming and J lost 4 bases, with 10 bases between them. The CDR3 is CASSSSGVYGYTF. For the CDR3, the DNA is TGTGCCAGCAGTTCTTCCGGGGTCTATGGCTACACCTTC.

There are a few counts of this clone. The genes are TRBV7-3 and TRBJ1-1; D gene uncertain. This CDR3 is 15 amino acids long. Germline-derived CDR1 and CDR2 are SGHTA and FQGTGA. The ends were cut back, 5 bases at V and 1 base at J, with 14 bases in the middle. As DNA, the CDR3 is TGTGCCAGCAGCCCAGGCGGGTTCCCGAACACTGAAGCTTTCTTT. Its translation: CASSPGGFPNTEAFF. Supplemented by reference TRBV7-3 and TRBJ1-1, the full variable domain reads GAGVSQTPSNKVTEKGKYVELRCDPISGHTALYWYRQSLGQGPEFLIYFQGTGAADDSGLPNDRFFAVRPEGSVSTLKIQRTERGDSAVYLCASSPGGFPNTEAFFGQGTRLTVV.

This clone showed up just a few times. The V gene is TRBV6-5, the J gene TRBJ1-6; D gene uncertain. Trimming removed 6 bases at V and 5 bases at J, with 11 bases between. The CDR3 extends over 14 amino acids. Per the germline V gene, CDR1 is MNHEY and CDR2 is SVGAGI. The CDR3 loop is CASSYAGNNSPLHF. The CDR3 DNA sequence: TGTGCCAGCAGCTACGCGGGGAATAATTCACCCCTCCACTTT.

This clone has just a few counts. The chain employs TRBV5-4 and TRBJ1-6, with D perhaps TRBD1 (6 bases). Germline V CDR1 and CDR2: SGHNT, YYREEE (reference sequence). The V end was cut by 4 bases, the J end by 0 bases, with 17 bases between. This CDR3 spans 18 amino acids. Here the CDR3 DNA reads TGTGCCAGCAGCGCTCGCCCAGGGGTGAGCTCCTATAATTCACCCCTCCACTTT. Translating gives CASSARPGVSSYNSPLHF.

This clone was found a few times. The chain carries TRBV10-3 and TRBJ1-5, with 8 bases fitting TRBD1. Germline V lookup: CDR1 ENHRY, CDR2 SYGVKD. CDR3 size: 15 residues. V was pared by 3 bases and J by 0 bases, with 1 base of the junction left unmatched. In nucleotides, the CDR3 is TGTGCCATCAGTGAAGACAGGGGTAGCAATCAGCCCCAGCATTTT. This sequence encodes CAISEDRGSNQPQHF.

This clone was recorded a few times. The J gene is TRBJ2-3, the V gene TRBV11-2; D call uncertain. The V end lost 2 bases, the J end lost 10 bases, and 19 bases lay between the germline ends. The CDR3 is made up of 15 amino acids. CDR1 is SGHAT, CDR2 FQNNGV, per germline. The DNA of the CDR3 is TGTGCCAGCAGCTTAAACTTGGTGGTCGGTTCGGCGCAGTATTTT. It yields the protein CASSLNLVVGSAQYF. Full variable domain (remainder filled in from reference TRBV11-2 and TRBJ2-3): EAGVAQSPRYKIIEKRQSVAFWCNPISGHATLYWYQQILGQGPKLLIQFQNNGVVDDSQLPKDRFSAERLKGVDSTLKIQPAKLEDSAVYLCASSLNLVVGSAQYFGPGTRLTVL.

The gene calls are TRBV9 and TRBJ2-2, with D perhaps matching TRBD2 (5 bases). V lost 0 bases, J lost 5 bases, and 17 bases lay in between. The CDR3 sequence is 17 residues long. CDR1 is SGDLS and CDR2 is YYNGEE in the germline V gene. CDR3 in DNA: TGTGCCAGCAGCGTAGCTGGGGATAGCGATCGTACCGGGGAGCTGTTTTTT. Protein: CASSVAGDSDRTGELFF.

This CDR3 reads CASSKASGGETQYF. CDR3 bases: TGTGCCAGCAGCAAAGCCAGCGGTGGGGAGACCCAGTACTTC. The chain couples TRBV21-1 to TRBJ2-5; the D call in the table, TRBD2, was not verified against the DNA. TRBV21-1 is a pseudogene. The CDR3 spans 14 residues.

A few counts support this clone. The rearrangement links TRBV4-2 to TRBJ2-1; the D gene is possibly TRBD2 (6 bases). Germline V CDR1 and CDR2: LGHNA, YNFKEQ. CDR3 size: 13 residues. With 0 bases removed from V and 10 bases from J, the gap between germline ends came to 10 bases. CDR3 sequence (DNA): TGTGCCAGCAGCCAAGAACGGGCGGGAGAGCAGTTCTTC. This encodes CASSQERAGEQFF.

The chain has TRBV4-1 and TRBJ2-2; D perhaps matches TRBD1 (6 bases). V was shortened by 1 base and J by 4 bases, with 10 bases between the two germline ends. CDR1 MGHRA and CDR2 YSYEKL come from the germline V gene. This CDR3 is 15 amino acids long. The CDR3, as DNA: TGCGCCAGCAGCCAAGGGCAGGGGATCACCGGGGAGCTGTTTTTT. It specifies CASSQGQGITGELFF.